The source of this T cell receptor (beta chain) is a study of cytomegalovirus exposure and HLA in healthy donors. About the research overall: The same platform as the approximately 730 first-cohort repertoires was used for the 120 validation repertoires, a later analysis reported.

Measured with immunoSEQ multiplex PCR; TCRdb has only the in-frame clones, and not every one. The sample consists of tens of thousands of clones, 85% to 95% of them appearing once. Sample: PBMCs. This clonotype was obtained from a woman aged 18-29 years in good health and CMV-seropositive.

The CDR3 DNA is TGTGCCAGCAGCCGGTCGGAGGGGGCTGTCTACGAGCAGTACTTC. Translating gives CASSRSEGAVYEQYF. This chain connects TRBV7-2 to TRBJ2-7, with a possible D match to TRBD1 (7 bases). The CDR3 spans 15 residues. V gave up 5 bases and J gave up 3 bases, with 17 bases separating them. The germline gives CDR1 SGHTA, CDR2 FQGNSA. The full variable domain, its missing parts supplied by reference TRBV7-2 and TRBJ2-7, is GAGVSQSPSNKVTEKGKDVELRCDPISGHTALYWYRQSLGQGLEFLIYFQGNSAPDKSGLPSDRFSAERTGGSVSTLTIQRTQQEDSAVYLCASSRSEGAVYEQYFGPGTRLTVT.